What follows are 3 T cell receptor beta chains derived from one specimen sequenced in a study of blood T cell repertoires in COVID-19. Clones were read by immunoSEQ multiplex PCR, and TCRdb kept only the in-frame ones, dropping some. The table records 61,000 or so clones, roughly three quarters of them present only once. Source material: peripheral blood. The receptors shown here come from a woman in her seventies with acute or convalescent COVID-19.

This clone was detected once. V gene TRBV7-9 combines with J gene TRBJ2-5, with TRBD1 as a possible D gene (6 bases). This CDR3 is built from 13 residues. With 2 bases removed from V and 5 bases from J, the gap between germline ends came to 9 bases. Germline V CDR1 and CDR2: SEHNR, FQNEAQ (reference sequence). CDR3 amino acids: CASSLWGPETQYF. As DNA, the CDR3 is TGTGCCAGCAGCTTATGGGGGCCGGAGACCCAGTACTTC. Together with reference TRBV7-9 and TRBJ2-5, the CDR3 gives the full variable domain: DTGVSQNPRHKITKRGQNVTFRCDPISEHNRLYWYRQTLGQGPEFLTYFQNEAQLEKSRLLSDRFSAERPKGSFSTLEIQRTEQGDSAMYLCASSLWGPETQYFGPGTRLLVL.

This clone occurred once. The chain is built from TRBV11-2 and TRBJ2-1; D not resolved. V lost 1 base and J 1 base, leaving 14 bases between the germline ends. The CDR3 covers 17 residues. Germline V gene sequence: CDR1 SGHAT, CDR2 FQNNGV. CDR3 region: CASSLGGTLLSYNEQFF. CDR3 nucleotides: TGTGCCAGCAGCTTAGGAGGTACGTTGCTATCCTACAATGAGCAGTTCTTC.

The genes are TRBV10-3 and TRBJ1-4; TRBD1 is a possible D gene (5 bases). The CDR3 sequence is 14 residues long. Germline V gives CDR1 ENHRY, CDR2 SYGVKD. V was clipped by 6 bases and J by 5 bases, with 13 bases between them. The CDR3 nucleotides are TGTGCCATCAGGCCGGGACTCCAGAATGAAAAACTGTTTTTT. Encoded protein: CAIRPGLQNEKLFF.